This T cell receptor beta chain was identified in a study of CD8 T cells in ankylosing spondylitis. The germline V gene has CDR1 SGDLS and CDR2 YYNGEE. This CDR3 spans 16 amino acids. J was trimmed by 2 bases and V by 0 bases; bases with no gene match: 5. Quantitative 5'-RACE was performed with molecular barcodes, and it yielded the TCR beta libraries. TCRdb re-analysed the 5' RACE reads in MiXCR, keeping a single row per CDR3 protein. The sample lists roughly 700,000 distinct CDR3 sequences, 15% to 20% occurring once. The table lists this clonotype with a few counts. Its antigen is currently unknown. Findings of the study overall: In synovial fluid and blood from reactive arthritis, some motif variants were previously reported. Reportedly, disease-linked clones are significantly enriched in ankylosing spondylitis patients' matched synovial fluid. Characteristic, it appeared, of ankylosing spondylitis blood was a TCR beta motif of roughly 8 highly homologous variants.

Sequenced input: blood, either unsorted or a sorted T cell fraction (not recorded which). The receptor's source is a male donor with ankylosing spondylitis. The genes are TRBV9 and TRBJ2-3, with 8 bases matching TRBD2. CDR3 amino acids: CASSVGAGEVTDTQYF. DNA of the CDR3: TGTGCCAGCAGCGTAGGAGCGGGGGAAGTCACAGATACGCAGTATTTT. Variable domain in full (rest from reference TRBV9 and TRBJ2-3): DSGVTQTPKHLITATGQRVTLRCSPRSGDLSVYWYQQSLDQGLQFLIQYYNGEERAKGNILERFSAQQFPDLHSELNLSSLELGDSALYFCASSVGAGEVTDTQYFGPGTRLTVL.